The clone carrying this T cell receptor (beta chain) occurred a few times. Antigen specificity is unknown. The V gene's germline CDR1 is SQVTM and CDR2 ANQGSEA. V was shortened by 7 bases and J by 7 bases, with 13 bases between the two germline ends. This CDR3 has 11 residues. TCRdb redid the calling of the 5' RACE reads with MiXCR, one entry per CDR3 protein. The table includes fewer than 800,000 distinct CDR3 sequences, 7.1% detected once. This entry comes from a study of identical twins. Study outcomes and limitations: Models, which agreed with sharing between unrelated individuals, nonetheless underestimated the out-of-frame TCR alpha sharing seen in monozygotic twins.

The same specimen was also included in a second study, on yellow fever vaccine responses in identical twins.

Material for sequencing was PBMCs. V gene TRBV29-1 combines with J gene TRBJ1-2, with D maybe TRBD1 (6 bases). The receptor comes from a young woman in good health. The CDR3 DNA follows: TGCAGCGCCGAACAGGGAAGTGGCTACACCTTC. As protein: CSAEQGSGYTF. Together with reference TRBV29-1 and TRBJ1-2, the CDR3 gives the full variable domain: SAVISQKPSRDICQRGTSLTIQCQVDSQVTMMFWYRQQPGQSLTLIATANQGSEATYESGFVIDKFPISRPNLTFSTLTVSNMSPEDSSIYLCSAEQGSGYTFGSGTRLTVV.